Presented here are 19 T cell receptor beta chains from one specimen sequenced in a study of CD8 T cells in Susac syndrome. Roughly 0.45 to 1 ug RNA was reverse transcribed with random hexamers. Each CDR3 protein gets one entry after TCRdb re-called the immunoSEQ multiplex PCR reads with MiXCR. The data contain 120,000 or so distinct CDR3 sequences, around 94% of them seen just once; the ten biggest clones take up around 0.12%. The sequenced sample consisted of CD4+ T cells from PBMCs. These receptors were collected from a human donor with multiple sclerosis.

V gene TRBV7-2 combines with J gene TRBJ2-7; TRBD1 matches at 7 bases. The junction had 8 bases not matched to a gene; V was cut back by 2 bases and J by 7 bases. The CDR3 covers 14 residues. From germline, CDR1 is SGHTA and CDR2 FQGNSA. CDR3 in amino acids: CASSLNRGNWEQYF. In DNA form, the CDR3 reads TGTGCCAGCAGCTTAAACAGGGGAAATTGGGAGCAGTACTTC.

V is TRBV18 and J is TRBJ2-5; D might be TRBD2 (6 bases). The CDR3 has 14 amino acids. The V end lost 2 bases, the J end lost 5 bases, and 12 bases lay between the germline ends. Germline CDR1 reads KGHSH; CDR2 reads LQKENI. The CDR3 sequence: CASSPGLAPETQYF. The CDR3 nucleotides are TGTGCCAGCTCACCAGGGCTAGCGCCGGAGACCCAGTACTTC.

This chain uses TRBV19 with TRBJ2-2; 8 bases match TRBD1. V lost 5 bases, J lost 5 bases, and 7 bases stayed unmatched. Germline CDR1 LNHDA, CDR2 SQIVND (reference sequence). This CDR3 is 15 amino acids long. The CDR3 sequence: CASSGEGQVTGELFF. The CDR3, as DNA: TGTGCCAGTAGTGGAGAGGGACAGGTTACCGGGGAGCTGTTTTTT.

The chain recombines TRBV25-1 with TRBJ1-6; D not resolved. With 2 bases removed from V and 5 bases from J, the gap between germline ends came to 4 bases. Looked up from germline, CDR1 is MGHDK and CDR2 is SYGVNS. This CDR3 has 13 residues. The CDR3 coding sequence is TGTGCCAGCAGTGAAATAGATAATTCACCCCTCCACTTT. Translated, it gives CASSEIDNSPLHF.

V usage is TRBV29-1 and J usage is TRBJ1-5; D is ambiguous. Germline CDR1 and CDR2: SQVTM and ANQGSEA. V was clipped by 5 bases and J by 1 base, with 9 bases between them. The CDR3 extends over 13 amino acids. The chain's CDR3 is CSVFLGSNQPQHF. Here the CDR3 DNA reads TGCAGCGTTTTCCTGGGCAGCAATCAGCCCCAGCATTTT.

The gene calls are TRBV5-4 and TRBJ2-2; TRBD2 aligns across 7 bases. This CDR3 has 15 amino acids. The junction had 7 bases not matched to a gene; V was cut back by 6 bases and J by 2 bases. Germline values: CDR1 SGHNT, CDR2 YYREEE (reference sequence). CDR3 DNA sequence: TGTGCCAGCACGGGAGGTGGGAGTAACACCGGGGAGCTGTTTTTT. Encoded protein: CASTGGGSNTGELFF. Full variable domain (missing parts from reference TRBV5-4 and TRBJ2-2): ETGVTQSPTHLIKTRGQQVTLRCSSQSGHNTVSWYQQALGQGPQFIFQYYREEENGRGNFPPRFSGLQFPNYSSELNVNALELDDSALYLCASTGGGSNTGELFFGEGSRLTVL.

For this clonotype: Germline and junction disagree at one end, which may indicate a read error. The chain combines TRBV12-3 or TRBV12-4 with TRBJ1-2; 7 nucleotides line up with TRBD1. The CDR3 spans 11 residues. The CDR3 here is CASSPGEGAHF. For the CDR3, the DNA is TGTGCCAGCAGTCCTGGGGAGGGGGCTCACTTC.

In DNA form, the CDR3 reads TGCGCCAGCAGCCTGGACCAACGGTGGAATGGCTACACCTTC. The encoded protein is CASSLDQRWNGYTF. The chain links TRBV5-1 to TRBJ1-2, with D unclear. CDR3 length: 14 residues. Trimming took off 4 bases at V and 6 bases at J, with 16 bases between the two ends. Germline V gene lookup returns CDR1 SGHRS and CDR2 YFSETQ. The whole variable domain, remainder taken from reference TRBV5-1 and TRBJ1-2, is KAGVTQTPRYLIKTRGQQVTLSCSPISGHRSVSWYQQTPGQGLQFLFEYFSETQRNKGNFPGRFSGRQFSNSRSEMNVSTLELGDSALYLCASSLDQRWNGYTFGSGTRLTVV.

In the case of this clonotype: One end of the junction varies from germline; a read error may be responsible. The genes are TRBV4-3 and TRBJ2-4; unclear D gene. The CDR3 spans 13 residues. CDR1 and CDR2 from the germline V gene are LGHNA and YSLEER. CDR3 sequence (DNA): TGCGCCAGCAGCCAAGATAGACGACCGATTCGGTACTTC. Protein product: CASSQDRRPIRYF.

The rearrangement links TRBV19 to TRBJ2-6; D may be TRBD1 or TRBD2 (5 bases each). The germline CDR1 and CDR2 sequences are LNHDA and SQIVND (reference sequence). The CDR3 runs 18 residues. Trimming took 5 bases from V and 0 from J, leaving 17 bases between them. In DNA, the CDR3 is TGTGCCAGTAGTCACCGGGACGCTACGCTCTCTGGGGCCAACGTCCTGACTTTC. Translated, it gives CASSHRDATLSGANVLTF.

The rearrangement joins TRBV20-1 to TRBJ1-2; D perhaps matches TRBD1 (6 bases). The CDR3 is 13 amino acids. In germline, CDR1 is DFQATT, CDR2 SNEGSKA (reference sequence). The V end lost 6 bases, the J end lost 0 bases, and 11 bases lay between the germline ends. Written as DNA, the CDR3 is TGCAGTGCATGGACAGTAGCTAACTATGGCTACACCTTC. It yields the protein CSAWTVANYGYTF.

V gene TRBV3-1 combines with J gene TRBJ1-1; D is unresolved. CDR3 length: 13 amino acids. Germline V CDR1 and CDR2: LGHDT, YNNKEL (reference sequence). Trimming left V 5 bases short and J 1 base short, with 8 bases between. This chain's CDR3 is CASSSTPNTEAFF. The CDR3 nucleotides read TGTGCCAGCAGCTCGACACCGAACACTGAAGCTTTCTTT. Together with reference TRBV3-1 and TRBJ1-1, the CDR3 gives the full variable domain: DTAVSQTPKYLVTQMGNDKSIKCEQNLGHDTMYWYKQDSKKFLKIMFSYNNKELIINETVPNRFSPKSPDKAHLNLHINSLELGDSAVYFCASSSTPNTEAFFGQGTRLTVV.

The CDR3 region is CSARRQATYEQYF. The CDR3 DNA follows: TGCAGTGCTAGAAGACAGGCCACCTACGAGCAGTACTTC. The chain is built from TRBV20-1 and TRBJ2-7, with D tentatively TRBD1 (6 bases). The germline V gene encodes CDR1 DFQATT and CDR2 SNEGSKA (reference sequence). CDR3 size: 13 residues. The ends were cut back, 2 bases at V and 2 bases at J, with 10 bases in the middle.

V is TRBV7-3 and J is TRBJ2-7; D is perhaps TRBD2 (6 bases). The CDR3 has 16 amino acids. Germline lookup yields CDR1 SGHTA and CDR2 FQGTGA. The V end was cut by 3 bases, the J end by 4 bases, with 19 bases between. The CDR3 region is CASSLAGRRDLYEQYF. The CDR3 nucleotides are TGTGCCAGCAGCTTGGCGGGAAGGAGGGATTTGTACGAGCAGTACTTC.

The CDR3 DNA sequence: TGTGCCAGCAGTTTAACGGGGGGCCGTCAGCCCCAGCATTTT. Its translation: CASSLTGGRQPQHF. The chain combines TRBV12-3 or TRBV12-4 with TRBJ1-5, with a tentative D call TRBD1 (6 bases). V shed 2 bases and J shed 6 bases, with 11 bases lying between them. The CDR3 contains 14 residues.

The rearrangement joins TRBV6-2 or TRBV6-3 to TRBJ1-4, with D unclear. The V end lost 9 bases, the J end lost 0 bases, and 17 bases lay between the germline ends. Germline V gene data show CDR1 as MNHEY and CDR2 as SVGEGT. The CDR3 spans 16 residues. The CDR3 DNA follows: TGTGCCAGTTACGGGGTGGCCCGAACAACTAATGAAAAACTGTTTTTT. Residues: CASYGVARTTNEKLFF.

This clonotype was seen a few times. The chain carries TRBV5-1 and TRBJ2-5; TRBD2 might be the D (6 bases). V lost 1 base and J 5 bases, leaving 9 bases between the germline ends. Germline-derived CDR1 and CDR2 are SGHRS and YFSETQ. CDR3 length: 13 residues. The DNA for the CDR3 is TGCGCCAGCAGCTTGTCGGGGAGGGAGACCCAGTACTTC. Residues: CASSLSGRETQYF.

The CDR3: CASSVGPIGQNTEAFF. CDR3 bases: TGTGCCAGCAGCGTAGGGCCAATAGGACAGAACACTGAAGCTTTCTTT. This chain uses TRBV9 with TRBJ1-1; D perhaps matches TRBD1 (5 bases). Germline CDR1 is SGDLS and CDR2 is YYNGEE. The CDR3 consists of 16 residues. V lost 0 bases and J 1 base, leaving 13 bases between the germline ends.

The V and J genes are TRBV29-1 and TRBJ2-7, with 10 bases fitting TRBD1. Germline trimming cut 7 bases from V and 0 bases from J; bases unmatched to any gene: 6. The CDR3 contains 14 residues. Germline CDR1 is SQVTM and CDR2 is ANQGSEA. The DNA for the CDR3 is TGCAGCGCCGGACAGGGGGAAACCTCCTACGAGCAGTACTTC. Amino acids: CSAGQGETSYEQYF.